There are many counts of the clone carrying this TCR beta chain. This entry comes from a study of T-cell reconstitution after alpha-beta-depleted transplantation in children. V was shortened by 4 bases and J by 2 bases, with 15 bases between the two germline ends. Germline V gene lookup returns CDR1 SGHRS and CDR2 YFSETQ. This CDR3 spans 15 amino acids. Unique molecular identifiers were incorporated during preparation of the TCRbeta library. TCRdb re-called the PCR reads through MiXCR, storing one row per CDR3 protein. The sample carries more than 200,000 distinct CDR3 sequences, roughly 9.1% recorded once.

The specimen was PBMCs, mostly from graft donor cells, collected 360 days after TCRalphabeta/CD19-depleted stem cell transplant. The chain combines TRBV5-1 with TRBJ2-5; no clear D. This TCR was sampled from a male patient aged 2-9 years who had a stem cell transplant for acute myeloid leukemia, so the T cells may come from the graft donor. CDR3 protein: CASSSFGRVQETQYF. The CDR3 nucleotides are TGCGCCAGCAGCAGTTTTGGAAGAGTTCAAGAGACCCAGTACTTC.